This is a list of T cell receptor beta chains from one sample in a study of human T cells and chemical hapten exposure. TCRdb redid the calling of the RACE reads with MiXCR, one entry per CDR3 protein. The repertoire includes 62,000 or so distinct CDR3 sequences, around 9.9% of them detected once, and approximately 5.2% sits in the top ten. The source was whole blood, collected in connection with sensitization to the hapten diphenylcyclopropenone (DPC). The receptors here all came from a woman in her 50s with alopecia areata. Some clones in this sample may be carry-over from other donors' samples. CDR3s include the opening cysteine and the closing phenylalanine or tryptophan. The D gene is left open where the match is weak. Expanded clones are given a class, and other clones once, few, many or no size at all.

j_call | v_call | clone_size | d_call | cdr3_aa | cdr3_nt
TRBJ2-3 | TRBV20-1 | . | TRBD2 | CSASRRGGTDTQYF | TGCAGTGCTAGTAGGCGGGGGGGGACAGATACGCAGTATTTT
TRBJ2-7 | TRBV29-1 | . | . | CSASITYEQYF | TGCAGCGCCTCGATAACCTACGAGCAGTACTTC
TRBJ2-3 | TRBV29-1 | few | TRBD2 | CSVELASGSTDTQYF | TGCAGCGTTGAATTGGCTAGCGGGAGCACAGATACGCAGTATTTT
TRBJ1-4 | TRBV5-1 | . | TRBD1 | CASSLPSGQENEKLFF | TGCGCCAGCAGCTTACCATCGGGACAGGAGAATGAAAAACTGTTTTTT
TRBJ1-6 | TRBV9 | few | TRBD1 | CASSTRTGGGSPLHF | TGTGCCAGCAGCACAAGGACAGGGGGCGGGTCACCCCTCCACTTT
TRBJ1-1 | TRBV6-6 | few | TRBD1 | CASSYPPRDRENTEAFF | TGTGCCAGCAGTTACCCCCCCCGAGACAGGGAGAACACTGAAGCTTTCTTT
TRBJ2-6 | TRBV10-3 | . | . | CAITPGTRAGANVLTF | TGTGCCATCACCCCGGGAACCCGAGCTGGGGCCAACGTCCTGACTTTC
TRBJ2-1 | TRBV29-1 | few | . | CAATTTYNEQFF | TGCGCAGCGACGACCACCTACAATGAGCAGTTCTTC
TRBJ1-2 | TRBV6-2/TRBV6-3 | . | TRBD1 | CASRDTGGGCGYTF | TGTGCCAGCAGAGATACAGGGGGCGGCTGTGGCTACACCTTC
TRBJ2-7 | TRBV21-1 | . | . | CASSKKNNKGPRYF | TGTGCCAGCAGCAAAAAAAATAATAAAGGACCCAGATACTTC
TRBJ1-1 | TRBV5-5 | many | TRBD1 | CASSPGDSHTEAFF | TGTGCCAGCAGCCCGGGGGACAGCCACACTGAAGCTTTCTTT
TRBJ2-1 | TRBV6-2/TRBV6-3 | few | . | CASRAGSNEQFF | TGTGCCAGCAGGGCAGGGTCCAATGAGCAGTTCTTC
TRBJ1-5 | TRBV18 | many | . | CASSLGGEYSNQPQHF | TGTGCCAGCTCACTAGGGGGGGAGTATAGCAATCAGCCCCAGCATTTT
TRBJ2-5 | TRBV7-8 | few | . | CASSRQPEETQYF | TGTGCCAGCAGCCGTCAACCAGAAGAGACCCAGTACTTC
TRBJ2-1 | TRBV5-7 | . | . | CASSLALSGLYNEQFF | TGTGCCAGCAGCTTGGCCCTTAGCGGACTTTACAATGAGCAGTTCTTC
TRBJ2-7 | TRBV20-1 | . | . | CSGEPLLGFSYEQYF | TGCAGTGGAGAACCTCTCCTAGGATTCAGCTACGAGCAGTACTTC
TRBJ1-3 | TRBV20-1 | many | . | CSASNTRSGNTIYF | TGCAGTGCTAGTAACACCCGCTCTGGAAACACCATATATTTT
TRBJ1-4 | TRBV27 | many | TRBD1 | CASSLGTGARGEKLFF | TGTGCCAGCAGTTTGGGGACAGGGGCAAGGGGTGAAAAACTGTTTTTT
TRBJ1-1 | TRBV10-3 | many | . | CAISRGQMGTEAFF | TGTGCCATCAGTCGAGGCCAGATGGGCACTGAAGCTTTCTTT
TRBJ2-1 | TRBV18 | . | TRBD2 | CASSPPGTSAYNEQFF | TGTGCCAGCTCACCACCGGGTACTAGCGCGTACAATGAGCAGTTCTTC
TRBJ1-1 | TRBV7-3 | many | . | CASSSEGLVRGTEAFF | TGTGCCAGCAGCTCCGAGGGCCTAGTTAGGGGAACTGAAGCTTTCTTT
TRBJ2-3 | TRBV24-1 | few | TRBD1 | CATSARWTTGHRTDTQYF | TGTGCCACCAGTGCCAGGTGGACGACAGGGCACCGCACAGATACGCAGTATTTT
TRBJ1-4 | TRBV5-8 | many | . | CASIPLGRKEKLFF | TGTGCCAGCATCCCCCTGGGGAGGAAAGAAAAACTGTTTTTT
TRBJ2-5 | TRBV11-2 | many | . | CASSPKLAEQETQYF | TGTGCCAGCAGCCCGAAGCTGGCGGAACAAGAGACCCAGTACTTC
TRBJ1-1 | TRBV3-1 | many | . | CASSRTSSQEAFF | TGTGCCAGCAGCCGGACATCTAGTCAAGAAGCTTTCTTT
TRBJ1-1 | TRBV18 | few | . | CASSPVLTEAFF | TGTGCCAGCTCACCAGTACTCACTGAAGCTTTCTTT
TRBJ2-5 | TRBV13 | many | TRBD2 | CASSLEAWGLAGRNLEIQYF | TGTGCCAGCAGCTTAGAGGCGTGGGGCCTAGCGGGACGAAACCTGGAGATCCAGTACTTC
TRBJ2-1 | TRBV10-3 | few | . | CATNFDPYNEQFF | TGTGCCACCAACTTCGACCCTTACAATGAGCAGTTCTTC
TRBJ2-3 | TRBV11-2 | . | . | CASSLGGRRDTQYF | TGTGCCAGCAGCTTAGGGGGAAGGAGGGATACGCAGTATTTT
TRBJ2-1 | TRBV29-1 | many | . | CSVANNEQFF | TGCAGCGTAGCTAACAATGAGCAGTTCTTC
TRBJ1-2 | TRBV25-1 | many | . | CASSNPPEEYGYTF | TGTGCCAGCTCGAACCCCCCCGAAGAATATGGCTACACCTTC
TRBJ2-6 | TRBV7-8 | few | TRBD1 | CASRYLTGSGANVLTF | TGTGCCAGCAGATACCTGACAGGGTCAGGGGCCAACGTCCTGACTTTC
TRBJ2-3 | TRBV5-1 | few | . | CASSRRDRDADTQYF | TGCGCCAGCAGCAGAAGGGACCGCGATGCAGATACGCAGTATTTT
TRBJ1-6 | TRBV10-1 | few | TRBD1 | CASSESGTGSPLHF | TGCGCCAGCAGTGAGAGCGGGACAGGTTCACCCCTCCACTTT
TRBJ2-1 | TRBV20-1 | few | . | CSARRNEQFF | TGCAGTGCTAGAAGGAATGAGCAGTTCTTC
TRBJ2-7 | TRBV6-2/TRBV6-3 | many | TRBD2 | CASRRGAHYEQYF | TGTGCCAGCAGGCGGGGGGCCCACTACGAGCAGTACTTC
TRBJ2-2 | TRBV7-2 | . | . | CASRQGGPSGELFF | TGTGCCAGCAGACAGGGGGGGCCCAGCGGGGAGCTGTTTTTT
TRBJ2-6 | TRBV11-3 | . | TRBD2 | CASSPGGGGTGANVLTF | TGTGCCAGCAGCCCCGGGGGGGGTGGTACTGGGGCCAACGTCCTGACTTTC
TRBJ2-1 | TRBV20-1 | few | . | CSAYGQNNEQFF | TGCAGTGCCTACGGACAGAACAATGAGCAGTTCTTC
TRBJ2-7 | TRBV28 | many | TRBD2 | CASSPPLAGGKSSYEQYF | TGTGCCAGCAGTCCTCCCCTAGCGGGAGGGAAGTCGTCCTACGAGCAGTACTTC
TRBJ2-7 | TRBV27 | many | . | CASRSGNSYEQYF | TGTGCCAGCCGATCCGGGAATTCCTACGAGCAGTACTTC